The source of this TCR beta chain is a study of shared clonotypes between healthy human individuals. Each replicate PCR on the sorted subsets used roughly 190 ng DNA (around 30,000 T cell genomes). How the authors handled the data: There were no quality scores in the junction-only immunoSEQ sequences, so filtering differed. Sequenced by immunoSEQ multiplex PCR; TCRdb stores in-frame clones only, minus some. V, J and clone size are those of that table, while D and trimming were read from the DNA. Counted here are about 710,000 clones, 72% occurring once; the ten biggest clones make up more than 1.5%. CDR3 length equals 15 residues. After removal of 3 bases from V and 7 bases from J, the junction contained 10 bases not matched to a gene. Germline V lookup: CDR1 SGHNT, CDR2 YYREEE (reference sequence). Study outcomes and limitations: Relative to clonotypes present in all four donors, those not shared had lower generation probabilities.

Remarks on this clone: Its antigen is as yet unknown.

Input material: memory CD4+ T cells sorted from blood. Subset denoted: CD45RA-negative fraction. The chain joins TRBV5-4 to TRBJ2-7; 10 bases align to TRBD1. The clonotype was recovered from a woman aged 30 to 39 in good health. CDR3 nucleotides: TGTGCCAGCAGCTCCACCGGGACAGGGGAGGAAGAGCAGTACTTC. Translated, it gives CASSSTGTGEEEQYF.